The clone carrying this TCR beta chain was detected a few times. Its antigen remains unidentified. The data were taken from a study of T cells after yellow fever vaccination. Study overall: Preparation of fractions with low cell numbers was performed using SMART-Seq v4 Ultra Low Input.

This CDR3 region has 15 residues. Trimming left V 3 bases short and J 5 bases short, with 15 bases between. Germline V lookup: CDR1 KGHSH, CDR2 LQKENI. General study results and limits: One caveat is that FACS-sorted repertoires could contain abundant clonotypes contaminating from the bulk population. Peaking faster, on day 5 versus 15, the secondary response was nonetheless weaker.

TCRdb re-called the 5' RACE reads with MiXCR, one entry per CDR3 protein. This sample has roughly 320,000 distinct CDR3 sequences, with approximately 11% found just once. The V call is TRBV18, the J call TRBJ2-3; weak D call: TRBD1 (5 bases). This clonotype was obtained from a man aged 18-30 years who received the YFV17D yellow fever vaccine. This sample comprised CD4+ T cells sorted from PBMCs, obtained 45 days after the yellow fever booster vaccination. CDR3 in amino acids: CASSPGNRIGDTQYF. The CDR3 DNA reads TGTGCCAGCTCACCCGGTAACAGGATAGGAGATACGCAGTATTTT.